One and the same sample provided the 7 T cell receptor beta chains below, sequenced in a study of blood T cell repertoires in COVID-19. Generated by immunoSEQ multiplex PCR, the TCRdb table keeps only in-frame clones and is missing some. Of approximately 380,000 clones in the sample, roughly 85% were seen once. The specimen was peripheral blood. All receptors come from a woman under 30 with acute or convalescent COVID-19.

This chain connects TRBV9 to TRBJ2-2, with D maybe TRBD2 (5 bases). The CDR3 length is 14 residues. The V and J ends lost 0 bases and 5 bases respectively, with 8 bases between them. Germline CDR1 reads SGDLS; CDR2 reads YYNGEE. Here the CDR3 reads CASSVGLRTGELFF. The CDR3 DNA follows: TGTGCCAGCAGCGTAGGACTACGGACCGGGGAGCTGTTTTTT.

This chain connects TRBV7-9 to TRBJ2-1, with 8 bases identical to TRBD2. This CDR3 is 16 amino acids long. Per germline, CDR1 SEHNR and CDR2 FQNEAQ (reference sequence). V dropped 5 bases and J dropped 3; count of bases not matched to a gene: 9. The DNA for the CDR3 is TGTGCCAGCAGCCATATGATAGCGGGACTCTACAATGAGCAGTTCTTC. It translates to CASSHMIAGLYNEQFF.

This clone was seen more than once but under ten times. The limits of the CDR3 on the DNA are not certain, so only TCRdb's listed CDR3 is given. The chain links TRBV20-1 to TRBJ1-6; the table's D call of TRBD1 was not tested on the DNA. Inclusive of both ends, the CDR3 amounts to 15 amino acids. From germline, CDR1 is DFQATT and CDR2 SNEGSKA (reference sequence). The CDR3 region is CSASSGQGAISPLHF.

The J gene is TRBJ1-2, the V gene TRBV20-1; 7 bases are a match to TRBD1. V lost 6 bases to trimming and J lost 5 bases; unmatched junction nucleotides: 12. This CDR3 is 14 amino acids long. The germline V gene encodes CDR1 DFQATT and CDR2 SNEGSKA (reference sequence). The CDR3 spells CSASPPQGVYGYTF. Written as DNA, the CDR3 is TGCAGTGCAAGTCCGCCCCAGGGGGTGTATGGCTACACCTTC.

The V gene is TRBV5-6, the J gene TRBJ1-2; 7 bases fit TRBD1. The CDR3 runs 14 residues. The germline CDR1 and CDR2 sequences are SGHDT and YYEEEE. The V and J ends lost 4 bases and 3 bases, in that order; junction bases with no gene match: 6. The CDR3 here is CASSPGQGDYGYTF. The CDR3, as DNA: TGTGCCAGCAGCCCTGGGCAGGGGGACTATGGCTACACCTTC.

This clone was seen once. The rearrangement joins TRBV4-1 to TRBJ1-1; perhaps TRBD1 as D (5 bases). Germline values: CDR1 MGHRA, CDR2 YSYEKL. The length of the CDR3 is 15 residues. The V and J ends lost 0 bases and 11 bases respectively, with 19 bases between them. The CDR3 loop reads CASSQDRRTGDGAFF. In nucleotides, the CDR3 is TGCGCCAGCAGCCAAGATAGGAGGACGGGGGACGGGGCTTTCTTT.

The V and J genes are TRBV11-2 and TRBJ2-7; D call uncertain. The CDR3 is 14 amino acids. Trimming took 0 bases from V and 1 from J, leaving 7 bases between them. Germline V gene sequence: CDR1 SGHAT, CDR2 FQNNGV. Written as DNA, the CDR3 is TGTGCCAGCAGCTTAGATGTAACTTCCTACGAGCAGTACTTC. Its translation: CASSLDVTSYEQYF.